This is a list of T cell receptor beta chains from one sample in a study of T cell responses to AZD1222 COVID-19 vaccine. The data were produced by immunoSEQ multiplex PCR, yet TCRdb's version contains in-frame clones alone and is incomplete. The repertoire holds approximately 140,000 clones, with over 75% as singletons. Sequencing used peripheral blood, obtained on day 0 of AZD1222 vaccination. The receptors were sampled from an adult in good health. The CDR3 runs from the conserved cysteine through the conserved F or W. A D gene is named only where the DNA matches it firmly. Only part of the rows carry a size: once, few, many, or a class if the clone is expanded.

-,-,TRBJ1-1,TRBV11-1,TGTGCCAGCAGCTCTCGGGTCCGGGTAACAAACACTGAAGCTTTCTTT,CASSSRVRVTNTEAFF
-,-,TRBJ2-7,TRBV5-4,TGTGCCAGCAGCCGGGACTCGTACGAGCAGTACTTC,CASSRDSYEQYF
-,-,TRBJ2-3,TRBV7-8,TGTGCCAGCAGCTCCGGACAAATCTCACTCCATACGCAGTATTTT,CASSSGQISLHTQYF
-,TRBD1,TRBJ2-7,TRBV7-9,TGTGCCAGCAGCTCTTCGGACAGGGCGACTTCTTCCTACGAGCAGTACTTC,CASSSSDRATSSYEQYF
once,-,TRBJ2-7,TRBV27,TGTGCCAGCAGTTCCCCAACGGGGACACACCACTACGAGCAGTACTTC,CASSSPTGTHHYEQYF
-,-,TRBJ2-3,TRBV3-1/TRBV3-2,TGTGCCAGCAGCCAAAGGCCAGCAGATACGCAGTATTTT,CASSQRPADTQYF
-,TRBD1,TRBJ2-1,TRBV6-4,TGTGCCAGCAGTGACCCGGGACAGGCGAACAATGAGCAGTTCTTC,CASSDPGQANNEQFF
few,-,TRBJ2-1,TRBV28,TGTGCCAGCACCCGGTTGGGGAGCTCCTACAATGAGCAGTTCTTC,CASTRLGSSYNEQFF
-,-,TRBJ2-2,TRBV6-5,TGTGCCAGCAGATCCGACAGAAACACCGGGGAGCTGTTTTTT,CASRSDRNTGELFF
-,TRBD1,TRBJ1-1,TRBV7-2,TGTGCCAGCAGCACAGGGACAGTGAACACTGAAGCTTTCTTT,CASSTGTVNTEAFF
once,-,TRBJ2-7,TRBV10-1,TGCGCCAGCAGTGTAAAAGCGGCAAACTACGAGCAGTACTTC,CASSVKAANYEQYF
once,TRBD2,TRBJ2-1,TRBV23-1,TGCGCCAGCAGTCAATTGGGACTAGCGGGGCCTACCTACAATGAGCAGTTCTTC,CASSQLGLAGPTYNEQFF
-,-,TRBJ2-7,TRBV6-5,TGTGCCAGCAGTTCGGGACGGGGGCGCGAGCAGTACTTC,CASSSGRGREQYF
-,-,TRBJ2-2,TRBV7-7,TGTGCTAGCAGCTTAAAGCCCTCCACCGGGGAGCTGTTTTTT,CASSLKPSTGELFF
-,-,TRBJ2-5,TRBV7-2,TGTGCCAGCAGCTTAGTTTTCAGCGAGACCCAGTACTTC,CASSLVFSETQYF
-,TRBD2,TRBJ2-7,TRBV2,TGTGCCAGCACCGAACTAGCGGGAGGGCCCAACGAGCAGTACTTC,CASTELAGGPNEQYF
-,TRBD1,TRBJ2-7,TRBV3-1/TRBV3-2,TGTGCCAGCAGCCAAGATGGGGGACAGGGTGGGTACGAGCAGTACTTC,CASSQDGGQGGYEQYF
-,TRBD2,TRBJ2-1,TRBV27,TGTGCCAGCAGTTTATCGGCCGGGAGGTACAATGAGCAGTTCTTC,CASSLSAGRYNEQFF
-,TRBD2,TRBJ2-4,TRBV4-2,TGTGCCAGCAGCCAATTGTCACTAGCGGGGGGGACTCGCCTAGCCAAAAACATTCAGTACTTC,CASSQLSLAGGTRLAKNIQYF
-,-,TRBJ1-2,TRBV11-2,TGTGCCAGCAGCTTAGCTGGGGCTTCTAACTATGGCTACACCTTC,CASSLAGASNYGYTF